This TCR beta chain was documented in a study of cytomegalovirus exposure and HLA in healthy donors. Primers for the PCR totalled 60 Vbeta and 13 Jbeta. The assay was immunoSEQ multiplex PCR, and TCRdb's table has in-frame clones only and misses some. Here the sample spans some 200,000 clones, 60% to 80% being singletons. Germline loops: CDR1 SGDLS, CDR2 YYNGEE. The V gene end was trimmed by 4 bases and the J gene end by 0 bases; junction bases not matched to a gene: 4. There are 15 residues in the CDR3. The sequencing input was PBMCs. The chain recombines TRBV9 with TRBJ2-1; 7 nucleotides align to TRBD1. The TCR comes from a woman aged 25 to 39 in good health and CMV-seronegative. In DNA form, the CDR3 reads TGTGCCAGCAGCTTGACAGGGAGCTCCTACAATGAGCAGTTCTTC. Its translation is CASSLTGSSYNEQFF.